The rows below give T cell receptor beta chains drawn from one sample of a study of cytomegalovirus exposure and HLA in healthy donors. Here immunoSEQ multiplex PCR was the method, and the copy in TCRdb shows in-frame clones only, minus some. The data contain about 63,000 clones, 70% to 90% of them singletons. The sample comprised PBMCs. The receptors originated from a young woman in good health and CMV-seronegative. Each CDR3 is given with its conserved first and last residue. The order of the fields is D gene, V gene, clone size, J gene, CDR3 protein, CDR3 DNA. The D gene is left open where the match is weak. Some rows have no size entry. The others give once, few or many, or a class for an expanded clone.

TRBD2	TRBV10-3	-	TRBJ2-1	CAISESDLAGVNEQFF	TGTGCCATCAGTGAGTCAGATCTGGCGGGAGTCAATGAGCAGTTCTTC
-	TRBV30	few	TRBJ1-5	CAWSPDELEGWVIGQPQHF	TGTGCCTGGAGTCCGGACGAATTGGAGGGCTGGGTTATAGGACAGCCCCAGCATTTT
-	TRBV7-2	-	TRBJ1-3	CASSFPGTGNTIYF	TGTGCCAGCAGCTTTCCCGGGACTGGAAACACCATATATTTT
-	TRBV27	-	TRBJ2-1	CASSPQRAPLTMSQFF	TGTGCCAGCAGTCCGCAGCGGGCGCCCCTTACAATGTCGCAGTTCTTC
TRBD2	TRBV28	once	TRBJ2-7	CASKLGTSIYEQYF	TGTGCCAGCAAACTCGGGACTAGCATCTACGAGCAGTACTTC
-	TRBV6-1	-	TRBJ1-1	CASSESPRAEAFF	TGTGCCAGCAGTGAATCCCCGAGGGCTGAAGCTTTCTTT
-	TRBV2	-	TRBJ1-1	CARTGLGTEAFF	TGTGCCAGAACAGGGCTGGGCACTGAAGCTTTCTTT
-	TRBV19	-	TRBJ2-7	CASSERQGGYEQYF	TGTGCCAGTAGTGAAAGACAGGGAGGATACGAGCAGTACTTC
TRBD2	TRBV7-2	-	TRBJ2-1	CASSFRSGVNNEQFF	TGTGCCAGCAGCTTTCGTAGCGGGGTAAACAATGAGCAGTTCTTC
-	TRBV6-1	-	TRBJ1-6	CASSFNRNSPLHF	TGTGCCAGCAGTTTTAACAGGAATTCACCCCTCCACTTT
TRBD1	TRBV5-1	few	TRBJ1-6	CASSAGQGNNSPLHF	TGCGCCAGCAGCGCGGGACAGGGGAATAATTCACCCCTCCACTTT
TRBD1	TRBV5-6	-	TRBJ1-5	CASSFRGPSNQPQHF	TGTGCCAGCAGCTTCAGGGGGCCAAGCAATCAGCCCCAGCATTTT
TRBD1	TRBV28	-	TRBJ1-2	CASSSAGGLLNYGYTF	TGTGCCAGCAGTTCCGCAGGGGGTCTCCTTAACTATGGCTACACCTTC
TRBD2	TRBV14	-	TRBJ2-7	CASSQKGLAGVHEQYF	TGTGCCAGCAGCCAGAAGGGACTAGCGGGAGTACACGAGCAGTACTTC
-	TRBV7-9	-	TRBJ2-7	CASSLSSEQYF	TGTGCCAGCAGCTTATCATCCGAGCAGTACTTC
TRBD2	TRBV27	-	TRBJ2-6	CASSFRAGGRSGANVLTF	TGTGCCAGCAGTTTTCGAGCGGGAGGGCGATCTGGGGCCAACGTCCTGACTTTC
TRBD2	TRBV7-8	-	TRBJ2-3	CASSLAKREGTDTQYF	TGTGCCAGCAGCTTAGCGAAGCGGGAGGGCACAGATACGCAGTATTTT
TRBD2	TRBV19	-	TRBJ2-7	CASRNRGLAGSYEQYF	TGTGCCAGTAGGAATAGGGGACTAGCGGGATCCTACGAGCAGTACTTC
-	TRBV6-4	-	TRBJ2-7	CASSDSIQRPGRRREQYF	TGTGCCAGCAGTGACTCGATACAGCGCCCGGGGAGGAGACGCGAGCAGTACTTC
TRBD2	TRBV6-6	once	TRBJ2-2	CASSPGLADTGELFF	TGTGCCAGCAGTCCGGGACTAGCGGACACCGGGGAGCTGTTTTTT
TRBD1	TRBV5-8	-	TRBJ1-5	CASSTYRGTREPQHF	TGTGCCAGCAGCACTTACAGGGGAACCCGCGAACCCCAGCATTTT
-	TRBV11-2	-	TRBJ1-4	CASGSNEKLFF	TGTGCCAGCGGCAGTAATGAAAAACTGTTTTTT
TRBD1	TRBV11-2	-	TRBJ2-7	CASSVTQGTVVYYEQYF	TGTGCCAGCAGCGTCACACAGGGGACGGTCGTCTACTACGAGCAGTACTTC
-	TRBV28	-	TRBJ2-5	CASRVEVGETQYF	TGTGCCAGCCGTGTGGAGGTGGGGGAGACCCAGTACTTC
-	TRBV23-1	-	TRBJ2-4	CASSQLNTGAKNIQYF	TGCGCCAGCAGTCAATTAAACACAGGGGCCAAAAACATTCAGTACTTC
TRBD2	TRBV6-1	-	TRBJ2-7	CASASGGDYEQYF	TGTGCCAGCGCTAGCGGGGGGGACTACGAGCAGTACTTC
-	TRBV19	-	TRBJ2-3	CASSIYSSDTQYF	TGTGCCAGTAGTATTTATAGTTCAGATACGCAGTATTTT
TRBD1	TRBV28	-	TRBJ1-2	CASRYRGNYGYTF	TGTGCCAGCAGGTACAGGGGTAACTATGGCTACACCTTC
TRBD1	TRBV5-5	-	TRBJ1-2	CASSLRGGAYGYTF	TGTGCCAGCAGCTTGCGAGGGGGCGCCTATGGCTACACCTTC
-	TRBV6-1	-	TRBJ1-5	CASEFHRDSNQPQHF	TGTGCCAGCGAGTTCCACAGAGACAGCAATCAGCCCCAGCATTTT
TRBD2	TRBV6-1	-	TRBJ2-1	CASSGRLADYWNEQFF	TGTGCCAGCAGTGGCCGACTAGCGGACTATTGGAATGAGCAGTTCTTC
-	TRBV5-6	-	TRBJ1-1	CASSLGALNTEAFF	TGTGCCAGCAGCTTGGGGGCACTGAACACTGAAGCTTTCTTT
-	TRBV18	-	TRBJ2-5	CASSPLQGSQETQYF	TGTGCCAGCTCACCACTTCAGGGGTCTCAAGAGACCCAGTACTTC
-	TRBV14	-	TRBJ1-1	CASSQTRNTEAFF	TGTGCCAGCAGCCAAACACGGAACACTGAAGCTTTCTTT
-	TRBV5-4	-	TRBJ1-2	CASSLEDGTNYGYTF	TGTGCCAGCAGCCTGGAGGACGGGACTAACTATGGCTACACCTTC
-	TRBV2	-	TRBJ1-5	CASRGNQPQHF	TGTGCCAGCCGGGGCAATCAGCCCCAGCATTTT
-	TRBV9	-	TRBJ2-1	CASSVGSLGGANEQFF	TGTGCCAGCAGCGTAGGAAGTCTAGGAGGAGCCAATGAGCAGTTCTTC
TRBD1	TRBV6-5	-	TRBJ2-1	CASSYSAGTGLNEQFF	TGTGCCAGCAGTTACTCGGCGGGGACAGGGTTGAATGAGCAGTTCTTC
-	TRBV28	-	TRBJ2-5	CASRYKETQYF	TGTGCCAGCAGATATAAAGAGACCCAGTACTTC
-	TRBV4-2	-	TRBJ2-1	CASSQAGLYNEQFF	TGTGCCAGCAGCCAAGCGGGACTTTACAATGAGCAGTTCTTC
-	TRBV5-1	few	TRBJ1-1	CASSLAGGLAFF	TGCGCCAGCAGCTTGGCCGGAGGCCTGGCTTTCTTT
TRBD2	TRBV4-1	-	TRBJ2-1	CASSQGLAGYNEQFF	TGCGCCAGCAGCCAAGGACTAGCGGGTTACAATGAGCAGTTCTTC
-	TRBV21-1	-	TRBJ1-4	CASSKGPRNATNEKLFF	TGTGCCAGCAGCAAAGGCCCTAGGAATGCAACTAATGAAAAACTGTTTTTT
-	TRBV7-9	-	TRBJ1-3	CASTRRPGDTIYF	TGTGCCAGCACCCGGCGGCCAGGGGACACCATATATTTT
TRBD1	TRBV6-1	-	TRBJ2-3	CASSGQGETDTQYF	TGTGCCAGCAGTGGACAGGGGGAGACAGATACGCAGTATTTT
TRBD2	TRBV27	-	TRBJ2-5	CASSDPTAGLQETQYF	TGTGCCAGTTCGGATCCCACAGCGGGGTTACAAGAGACCCAGTACTTC
-	TRBV2	-	TRBJ2-1	CASSPAESSYNEQFF	TGTGCCAGCTCCCCGGCGGAGAGCTCCTACAATGAGCAGTTCTTC
-	TRBV4-1	-	TRBJ1-1	CASSQTVGAEAFF	TGCGCCAGCAGCCAAACGGTTGGTGCTGAAGCTTTCTTT
-	TRBV7-8	once	TRBJ1-1	CASSRWVGSGNTEAFF	TGTGCCAGCAGCCGGTGGGTAGGATCGGGGAACACTGAAGCTTTCTTT
TRBD2	TRBV10-3	few	TRBJ2-3	CAISRTSARAGVTGTDTQYF	TGTGCCATCTCCCGAACCTCCGCGAGAGCGGGAGTTACGGGCACAGATACGCAGTATTTT
TRBD1	TRBV6-6	-	TRBJ1-5	CASSGTGGDSNQPQHF	TGTGCCAGCAGTGGGACAGGGGGCGATAGCAATCAGCCCCAGCATTTT
TRBD1	TRBV4-2	-	TRBJ1-3	CASNPGGLPDTIYF	TGTGCCAGCAACCCAGGGGGCTTACCGGACACCATATATTTT
-	TRBV7-6	-	TRBJ1-2	CASSPSWTDTTHGYTF	TGTGCCAGCAGCCCTTCTTGGACAGATACGACCCATGGCTACACCTTC
TRBD1	TRBV4-2	-	TRBJ2-7	CASSQAGQSLYEQYF	TGTGCCAGCAGCCAAGCGGGACAGAGCCTCTACGAGCAGTACTTC
TRBD2	TRBV19	-	TRBJ2-1	CASTQRGLSYNEQFF	TGTGCCAGTACCCAGCGGGGGCTATCCTACAATGAGCAGTTCTTC